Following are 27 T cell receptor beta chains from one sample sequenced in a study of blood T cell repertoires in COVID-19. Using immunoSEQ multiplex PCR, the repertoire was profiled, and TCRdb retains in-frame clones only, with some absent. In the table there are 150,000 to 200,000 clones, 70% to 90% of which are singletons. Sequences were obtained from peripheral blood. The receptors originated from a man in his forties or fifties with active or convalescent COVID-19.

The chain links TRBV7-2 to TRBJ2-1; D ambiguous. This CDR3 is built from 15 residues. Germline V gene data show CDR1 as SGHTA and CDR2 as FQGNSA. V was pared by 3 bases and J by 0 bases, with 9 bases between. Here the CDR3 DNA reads TGTGCCAGCAGCTTCGGAAGGAGCTCCTACAATGAGCAGTTCTTC. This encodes CASSFGRSSYNEQFF.

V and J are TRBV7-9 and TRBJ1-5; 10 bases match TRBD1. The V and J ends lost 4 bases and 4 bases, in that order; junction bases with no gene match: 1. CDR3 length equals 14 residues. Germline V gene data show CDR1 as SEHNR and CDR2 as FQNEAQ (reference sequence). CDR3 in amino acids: CASSSGQGNQPQHF. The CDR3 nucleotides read TGTGCCAGCAGCTCGGGACAGGGGAATCAGCCCCAGCATTTT.

The CDR3 loop reads CASRLAGGPNEQFF. The DNA for the CDR3 is TGTGCCAGCAGATTAGCGGGGGGGCCCAATGAGCAGTTCTTC. This chain connects TRBV6-5 to TRBJ2-1; 11 bases fit TRBD2. The CDR3 is 14 amino acids. Germline V gene data show CDR1 as MNHEY and CDR2 as SVGAGI. J was trimmed by 6 bases and V by 6 bases; bases with no gene match: 4.

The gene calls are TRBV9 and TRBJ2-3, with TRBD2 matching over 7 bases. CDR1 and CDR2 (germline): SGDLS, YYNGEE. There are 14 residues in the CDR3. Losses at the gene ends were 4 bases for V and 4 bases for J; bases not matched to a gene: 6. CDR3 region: CASSLGTTPDTQYF. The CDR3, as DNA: TGTGCCAGCAGCCTGGGGACTACCCCAGATACGCAGTATTTT.

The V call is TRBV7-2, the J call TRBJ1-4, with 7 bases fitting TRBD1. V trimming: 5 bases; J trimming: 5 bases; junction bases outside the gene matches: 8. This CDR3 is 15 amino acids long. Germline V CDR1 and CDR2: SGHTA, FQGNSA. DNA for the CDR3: TGTGCCAGCAGCCCCCGGGACAGAAAAAATGAAAAACTGTTTTTT. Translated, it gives CASSPRDRKNEKLFF.

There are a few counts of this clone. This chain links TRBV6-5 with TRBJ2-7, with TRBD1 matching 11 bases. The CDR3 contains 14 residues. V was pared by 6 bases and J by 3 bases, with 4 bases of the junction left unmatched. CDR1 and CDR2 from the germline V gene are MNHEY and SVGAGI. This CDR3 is CASSGDRGFYEQYF. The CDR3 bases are TGTGCCAGCAGCGGGGACAGGGGGTTCTACGAGCAGTACTTC.

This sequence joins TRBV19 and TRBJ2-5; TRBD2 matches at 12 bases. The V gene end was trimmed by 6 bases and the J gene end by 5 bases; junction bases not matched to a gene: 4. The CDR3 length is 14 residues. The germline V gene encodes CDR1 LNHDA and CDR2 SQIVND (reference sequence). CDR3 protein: CASSRTSGKETQYF. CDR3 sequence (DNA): TGTGCCAGTAGCAGGACTAGCGGGAAGGAGACCCAGTACTTC. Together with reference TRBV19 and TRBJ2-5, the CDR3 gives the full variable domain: DGGITQSPKYLFRKEGQNVTLSCEQNLNHDAMYWYRQDPGQGLRLIYYSQIVNDFQKGDIAEGYSVSREKKESFPLTVTSAQKNPTAFYLCASSRTSGKETQYFGPGTRLLVL.

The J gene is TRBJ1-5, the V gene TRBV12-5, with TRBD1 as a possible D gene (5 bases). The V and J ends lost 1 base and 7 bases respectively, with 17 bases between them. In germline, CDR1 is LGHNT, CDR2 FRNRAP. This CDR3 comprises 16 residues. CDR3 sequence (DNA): TGTGCTAGTGGTTTGGCACTAACCCAGGGTAGCCAGCCCCAGCATTTT. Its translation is CASGLALTQGSQPQHF.

CDR3 loop: CASSLIGGWADTQYF. CDR3 sequence (DNA): TGTGCCAGCAGCCTCATAGGAGGGTGGGCAGATACGCAGTATTTT. This chain connects TRBV6-5 to TRBJ2-3; TRBD2 is a possible D gene (6 bases). Per germline, CDR1 MNHEY and CDR2 SVGAGI. Between the trimmed V and J ends, which lost 6 bases and 4 bases, there was a span of 17 bases. The CDR3 has 15 amino acids.

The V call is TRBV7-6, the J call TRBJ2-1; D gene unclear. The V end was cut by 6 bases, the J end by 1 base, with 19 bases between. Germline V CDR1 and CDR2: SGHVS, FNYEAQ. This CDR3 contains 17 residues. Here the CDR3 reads CASSPQQVFVSYNEQFF. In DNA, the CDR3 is TGTGCCAGCAGTCCACAGCAGGTGTTCGTTTCCTACAATGAGCAGTTCTTC.

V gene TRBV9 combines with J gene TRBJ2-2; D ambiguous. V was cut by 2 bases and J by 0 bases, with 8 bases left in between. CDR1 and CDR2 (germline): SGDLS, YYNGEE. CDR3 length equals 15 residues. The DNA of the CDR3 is TGTGCCAGCAGCGTTGGCACATCGAACACCGGGGAGCTGTTTTTT. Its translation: CASSVGTSNTGELFF. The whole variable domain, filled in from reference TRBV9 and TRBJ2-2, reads DSGVTQTPKHLITATGQRVTLRCSPRSGDLSVYWYQQSLDQGLQFLIQYYNGEERAKGNILERFSAQQFPDLHSELNLSSLELGDSALYFCASSVGTSNTGELFFGEGSRLTVL.

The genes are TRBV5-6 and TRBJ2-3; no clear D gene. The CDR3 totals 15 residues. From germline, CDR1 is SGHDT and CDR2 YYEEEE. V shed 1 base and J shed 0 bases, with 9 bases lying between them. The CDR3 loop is CASSLNYGSTDTQYF. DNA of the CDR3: TGTGCCAGCAGCTTGAATTACGGTAGCACAGATACGCAGTATTTT.

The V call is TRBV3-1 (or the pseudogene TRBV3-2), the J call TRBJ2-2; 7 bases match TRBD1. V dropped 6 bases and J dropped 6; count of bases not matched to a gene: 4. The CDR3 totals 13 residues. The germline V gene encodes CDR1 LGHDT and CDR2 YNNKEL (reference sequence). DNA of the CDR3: TGTGCCAGCAGTCGACAGGGTGCCGGGGAGCTGTTTTTT. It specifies CASSRQGAGELFF.

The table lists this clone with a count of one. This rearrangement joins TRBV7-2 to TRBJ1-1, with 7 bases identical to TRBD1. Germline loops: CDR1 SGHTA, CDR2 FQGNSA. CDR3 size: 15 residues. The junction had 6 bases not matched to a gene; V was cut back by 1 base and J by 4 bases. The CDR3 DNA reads TGTGCCAGCAGCTTAGGAGGGGGCCAGGCCACTGAAGCTTTCTTT. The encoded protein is CASSLGGGQATEAFF.

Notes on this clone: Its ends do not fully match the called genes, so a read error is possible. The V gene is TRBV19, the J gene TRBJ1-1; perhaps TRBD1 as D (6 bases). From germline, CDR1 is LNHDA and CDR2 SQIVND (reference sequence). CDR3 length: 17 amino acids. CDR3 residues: CASSIDVNRDLKTEAFF. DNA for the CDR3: TGTGCCAGTAGTATAGACGTTAACAGGGATTTGAAAACTGAAGCTTTCTTT. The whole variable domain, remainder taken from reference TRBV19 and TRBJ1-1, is DGGITQSPKYLFRKEGQNVTLSCEQNLNHDAMYWYRQDPGQGLRLIYYSQIVNDFQKGDIAEGYSVSREKKESFPLTVTSAQKNPTAFYLCASSIDVNRDLKTEAFFGQGTRLTVV.

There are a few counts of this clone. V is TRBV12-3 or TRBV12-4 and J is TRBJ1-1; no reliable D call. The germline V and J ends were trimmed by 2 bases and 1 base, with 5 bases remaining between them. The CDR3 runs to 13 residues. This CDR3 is CASSLLANTEAFF. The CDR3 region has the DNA TGTGCCAGCAGTTTATTAGCGAACACTGAAGCTTTCTTT.

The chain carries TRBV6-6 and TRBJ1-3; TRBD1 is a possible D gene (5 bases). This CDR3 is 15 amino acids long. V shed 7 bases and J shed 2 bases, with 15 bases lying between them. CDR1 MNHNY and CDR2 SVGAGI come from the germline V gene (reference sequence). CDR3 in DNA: TGTGCCAGCACAGACACCCAGGGCGCTGGAAACACCATATATTTT. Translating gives CASTDTQGAGNTIYF.

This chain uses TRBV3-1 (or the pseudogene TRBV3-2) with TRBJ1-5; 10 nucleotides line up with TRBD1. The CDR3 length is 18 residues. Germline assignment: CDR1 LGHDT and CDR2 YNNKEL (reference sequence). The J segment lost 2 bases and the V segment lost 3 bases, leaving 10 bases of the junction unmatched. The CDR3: CASSHSGQGIGGNQPQHF. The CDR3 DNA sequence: TGTGCCAGCAGCCATTCGGGACAGGGGATCGGGGGCAATCAGCCCCAGCATTTT.

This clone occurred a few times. CDR3 DNA sequence: TGTGCCAGCAGCTTCAACAGGGGGCTCGAGCAGTACTTC. It yields the protein CASSFNRGLEQYF. V gene TRBV5-8 combines with J gene TRBJ2-7; 9 nucleotides match TRBD1. Germline V lookup: CDR1 SGHTS, CDR2 YDEGEE. V lost 2 bases and J lost 6; bases outside the gene matches: 3. The CDR3 runs 13 residues.

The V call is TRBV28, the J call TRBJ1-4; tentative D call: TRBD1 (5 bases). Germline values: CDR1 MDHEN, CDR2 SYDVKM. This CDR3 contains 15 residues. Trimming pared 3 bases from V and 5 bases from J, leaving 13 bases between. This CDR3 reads CASSFQGRLNEKLFF. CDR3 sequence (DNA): TGTGCCAGCAGTTTCCAGGGCAGGTTAAATGAAAAACTGTTTTTT. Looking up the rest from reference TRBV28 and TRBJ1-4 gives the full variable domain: DVKVTQSSRYLVKRTGEKVFLECVQDMDHENMFWYRQDPGLGLRLIYFSYDVKMKEKGDIPEGYSVSREKKERFSLILESASTNQTSMYLCASSFQGRLNEKLFFGSGTQLSVL.

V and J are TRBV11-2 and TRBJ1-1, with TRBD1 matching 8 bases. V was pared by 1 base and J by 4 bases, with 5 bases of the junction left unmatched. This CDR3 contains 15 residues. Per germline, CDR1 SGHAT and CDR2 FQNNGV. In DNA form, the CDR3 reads TGTGCCAGCAGCTTAGGTCCAGGGGGCATCACTGAAGCTTTCTTT. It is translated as CASSLGPGGITEAFF.

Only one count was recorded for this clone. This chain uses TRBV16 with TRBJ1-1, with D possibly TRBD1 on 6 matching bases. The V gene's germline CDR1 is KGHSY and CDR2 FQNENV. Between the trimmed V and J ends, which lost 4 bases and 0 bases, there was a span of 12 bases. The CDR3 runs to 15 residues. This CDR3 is CASSPKQGVNTEAFF. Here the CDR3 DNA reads TGTGCCAGCAGCCCTAAACAGGGTGTGAACACTGAAGCTTTCTTT.

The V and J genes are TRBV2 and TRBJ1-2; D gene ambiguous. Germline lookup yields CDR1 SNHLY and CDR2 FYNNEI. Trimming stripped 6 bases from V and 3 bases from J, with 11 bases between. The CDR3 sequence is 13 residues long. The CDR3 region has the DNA TGTGCCAGCAGGGAAAACCGGGACTATGGCTACACCTTC. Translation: CASRENRDYGYTF.

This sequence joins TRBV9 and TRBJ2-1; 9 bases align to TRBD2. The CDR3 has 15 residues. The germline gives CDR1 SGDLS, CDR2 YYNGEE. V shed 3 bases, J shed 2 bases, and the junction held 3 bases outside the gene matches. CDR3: CASSGLAGTYNEQFF. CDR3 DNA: TGTGCCAGCAGCGGGCTAGCGGGGACCTACAATGAGCAGTTCTTC.

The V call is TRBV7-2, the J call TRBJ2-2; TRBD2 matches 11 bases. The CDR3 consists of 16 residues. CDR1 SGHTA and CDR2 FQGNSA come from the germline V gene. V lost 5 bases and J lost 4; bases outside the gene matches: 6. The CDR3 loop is CASSPDSGRGTGELFF. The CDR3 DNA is TGTGCCAGCAGCCCAGATAGCGGGAGGGGCACCGGGGAGCTGTTTTTT.

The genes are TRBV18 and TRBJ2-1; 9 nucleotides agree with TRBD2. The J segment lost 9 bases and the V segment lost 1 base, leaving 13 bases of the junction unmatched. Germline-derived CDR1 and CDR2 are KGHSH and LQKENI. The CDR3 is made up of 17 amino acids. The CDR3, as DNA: TGTGCCAGCTCACCACAGCGGGGGGCCAGGCGTACTTTTGAGCAGTTCTTC. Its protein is CASSPQRGARRTFEQFF.

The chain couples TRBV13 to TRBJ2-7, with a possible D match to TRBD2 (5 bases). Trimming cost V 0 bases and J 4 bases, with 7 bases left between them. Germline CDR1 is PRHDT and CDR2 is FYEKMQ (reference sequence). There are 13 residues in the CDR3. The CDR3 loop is CASSLGRGYEQYF. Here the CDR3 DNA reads TGTGCCAGCAGCTTAGGCCGGGGTTACGAGCAGTACTTC. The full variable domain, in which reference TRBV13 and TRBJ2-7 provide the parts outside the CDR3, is AAGVIQSPRHLIKEKRETATLKCYPIPRHDTVYWYQQGPGQDPQFLISFYEKMQSDKGSIPDRFSAQQFSDYHSELNMSSLELGDSALYFCASSLGRGYEQYFGPGTRLTVT.